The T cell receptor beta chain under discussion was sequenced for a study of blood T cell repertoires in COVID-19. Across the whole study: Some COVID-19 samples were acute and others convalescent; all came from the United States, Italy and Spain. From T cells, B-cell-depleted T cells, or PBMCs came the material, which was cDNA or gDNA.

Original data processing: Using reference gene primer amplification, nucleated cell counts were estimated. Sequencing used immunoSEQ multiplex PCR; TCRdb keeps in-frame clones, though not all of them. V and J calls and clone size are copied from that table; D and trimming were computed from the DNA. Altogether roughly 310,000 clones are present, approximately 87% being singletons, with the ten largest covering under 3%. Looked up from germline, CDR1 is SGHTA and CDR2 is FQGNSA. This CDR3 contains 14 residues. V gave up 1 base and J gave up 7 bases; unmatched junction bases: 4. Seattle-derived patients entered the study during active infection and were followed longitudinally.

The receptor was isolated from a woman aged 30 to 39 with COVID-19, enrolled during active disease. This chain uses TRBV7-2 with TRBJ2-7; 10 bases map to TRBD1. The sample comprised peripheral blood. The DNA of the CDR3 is TGTGCCAGCAGCTTAGGACAGGGGGCGGGTGAGCAGTACTTC. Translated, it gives CASSLGQGAGEQYF.